Listed below are T cell receptor beta chains from one sample, sequenced in a study of blood T cell repertoires in COVID-19. The protocol was immunoSEQ multiplex PCR, while the TCRdb copy is restricted to in-frame clones and leaves out a portion. The data contain some 300,000 clones, approximately 90% of them singletons. The sample consisted of peripheral blood. These receptor sequences come from a woman in her twenties or thirties who had recovered from COVID-19. The CDR3 runs from the conserved cysteine through the conserved F or W.

V gene: TRBV27
J gene: TRBJ1-4
CDR3 protein: CASREDRGEKLFF

V gene: TRBV5-1
J gene: TRBJ1-6
CDR3 protein: CASSLAQGIRSPLHF

V gene: TRBV18
J gene: TRBJ1-4
CDR3 protein: CASSPGGQTGGGEKLFF

V gene: TRBV27
J gene: TRBJ1-2
CDR3 protein: CASSLQGAGGYTF

V gene: TRBV2
J gene: TRBJ2-2
CDR3 protein: CASRTVRTGELFF

V gene: TRBV20-1
J gene: TRBJ2-1
CDR3 protein: CSASDRDRGDNEQFF

V gene: TRBV5-4
J gene: TRBJ1-4
CDR3 protein: CASSQGTGLNEKLFF

V gene: TRBV7-2
J gene: TRBJ2-2
CDR3 protein: CASSLNVLSGGARELFF

V gene: TRBV5-4
J gene: TRBJ2-1
CDR3 protein: CASSLAVAGNEQFF

V gene: TRBV6-1
J gene: TRBJ1-5
CDR3 protein: CASSEAESRVIQPQHF

V gene: TRBV28
J gene: TRBJ1-1
CDR3 protein: CASRMDRANTEAFF

V gene: TRBV5-5
J gene: TRBJ2-2
CDR3 protein: CASSLAVRGPNTGELFF

V gene: TRBV2
J gene: TRBJ2-3
CDR3 protein: CASSETSWQGTQYF

V gene: TRBV5-1
J gene: TRBJ2-2
CDR3 protein: CASSAGQYTGELFF

V gene: TRBV19
J gene: TRBJ1-4
CDR3 protein: CASSSHLTTNEKLFF

V gene: TRBV5-6
J gene: TRBJ2-7
CDR3 protein: CASSFMMDNKDYEQYF

V gene: TRBV28
J gene: TRBJ1-5
CDR3 protein: CASSLGGQRGPFNQPQHF

V gene: TRBV6-2/TRBV6-3
J gene: TRBJ1-1
CDR3 protein: CASSYQLGQNTEAFF

V gene: TRBV7-3
J gene: TRBJ2-3
CDR3 protein: CASSFQTSGSTDTQYF

V gene: TRBV7-2
J gene: TRBJ1-2
CDR3 protein: CASSSLTGNYGYTF

V gene: TRBV6-5
J gene: TRBJ1-1
CDR3 protein: CASSSNPRDTEAFF

V gene: TRBV10-2
J gene: TRBJ1-2
CDR3 protein: CASSWTGGSYGYTF

V gene: TRBV4-2
J gene: TRBJ2-7
CDR3 protein: CASSQDQRDLWEQYF

V gene: TRBV7-2
J gene: TRBJ2-1
CDR3 protein: CASSLDRVNVVEQFF

V gene: TRBV6-6
J gene: TRBJ1-5
CDR3 protein: CASSLLGGSGGNQPQHF

V gene: TRBV28
J gene: TRBJ1-1
CDR3 protein: CASSLRNTEAFF

V gene: TRBV6-2/TRBV6-3
J gene: TRBJ1-1
CDR3 protein: CASSPSGTVGTEAFF

V gene: TRBV11-3
J gene: TRBJ2-2
CDR3 protein: CASSLSRGELFF

V gene: TRBV28
J gene: TRBJ2-1
CDR3 protein: CASSNYNEWQFF

V gene: TRBV5-5
J gene: TRBJ2-5
CDR3 protein: CASSPRTYSGETQYF

V gene: TRBV6-1
J gene: TRBJ1-5
CDR3 protein: CASSEISGYSNQPQHF

V gene: TRBV27
J gene: TRBJ2-1
CDR3 protein: CASSGTSRIRDREGWGTYNEQFF

V gene: TRBV28
J gene: TRBJ1-1
CDR3 protein: CASRGQGAGWTEAFF

V gene: TRBV28
J gene: TRBJ1-2
CDR3 protein: CASSLGTGGYGYTF

V gene: TRBV11-3
J gene: TRBJ2-5
CDR3 protein: CASSPGRSGRETQYF

V gene: TRBV5-1
J gene: TRBJ1-4
CDR3 protein: CASSPSGPANEKLFF

V gene: TRBV7-2
J gene: TRBJ1-1
CDR3 protein: CASSSYSHGGAEAFF

V gene: TRBV5-1
J gene: TRBJ2-7
CDR3 protein: CASSLPSNTTSYEQYF

V gene: TRBV6-2/TRBV6-3
J gene: TRBJ2-1
CDR3 protein: CASSYLAGGSYNEQFF

V gene: TRBV12-5
J gene: TRBJ2-7
CDR3 protein: CASGLVVSGAGQAAYEQYF

V gene: TRBV7-3
J gene: TRBJ1-1
CDR3 protein: CASSLTGNTEAFF

V gene: TRBV28
J gene: TRBJ1-4
CDR3 protein: CASSSSGPTNEKLFF

V gene: TRBV6-5
J gene: TRBJ2-1
CDR3 protein: CASSGTGRGHNEQFF

V gene: TRBV7-7
J gene: TRBJ1-1
CDR3 protein: CASSQGTGAEAFF

V gene: TRBV7-3
J gene: TRBJ2-3
CDR3 protein: CASSPGGPADTQYF

V gene: TRBV25-1
J gene: TRBJ1-2
CDR3 protein: CASSESDRVPSNGYTF

V gene: TRBV29-1
J gene: TRBJ2-7
CDR3 protein: CSGRLAGLSEQYF

V gene: TRBV2
J gene: TRBJ1-3
CDR3 protein: CASRRDRLFGNTIYF

V gene: TRBV6-5
J gene: TRBJ1-4
CDR3 protein: CASGQPATNEKLFF

V gene: TRBV29-1
J gene: TRBJ1-3
CDR3 protein: CSVVGQGLTGNTIYF

V gene: TRBV4-2
J gene: TRBJ2-6
CDR3 protein: CASSQNPTGISGANVLTF